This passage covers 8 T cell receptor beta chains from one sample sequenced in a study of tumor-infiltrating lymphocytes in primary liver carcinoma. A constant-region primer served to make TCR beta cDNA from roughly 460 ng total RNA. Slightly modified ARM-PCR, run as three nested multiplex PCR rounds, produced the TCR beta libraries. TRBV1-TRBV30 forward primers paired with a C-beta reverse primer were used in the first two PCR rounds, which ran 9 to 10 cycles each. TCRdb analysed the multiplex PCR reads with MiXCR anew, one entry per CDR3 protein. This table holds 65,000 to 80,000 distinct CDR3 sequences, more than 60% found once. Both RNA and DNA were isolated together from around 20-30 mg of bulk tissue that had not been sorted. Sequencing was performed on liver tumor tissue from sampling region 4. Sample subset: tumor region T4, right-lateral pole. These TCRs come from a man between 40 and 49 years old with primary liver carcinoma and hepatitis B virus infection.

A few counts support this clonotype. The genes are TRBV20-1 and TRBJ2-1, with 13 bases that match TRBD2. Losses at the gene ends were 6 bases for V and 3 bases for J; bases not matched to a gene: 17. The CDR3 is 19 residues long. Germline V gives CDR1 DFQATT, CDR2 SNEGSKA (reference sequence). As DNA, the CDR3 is TGCAGTGCCGCCGGGACTAGCGGGACGATATCCTTCCTCTACAATGAGCAGTTCTTC. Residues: CSAAGTSGTISFLYNEQFF.

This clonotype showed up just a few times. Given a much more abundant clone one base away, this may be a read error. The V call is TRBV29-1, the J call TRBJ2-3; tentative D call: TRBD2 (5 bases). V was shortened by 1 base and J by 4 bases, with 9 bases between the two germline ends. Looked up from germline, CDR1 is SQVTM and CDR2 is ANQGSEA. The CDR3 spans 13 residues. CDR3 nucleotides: TGCAGCGTTGAAGTCTCGCGGGCAGATACGCAGTATTTT. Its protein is CSVEVSRADTQYF.

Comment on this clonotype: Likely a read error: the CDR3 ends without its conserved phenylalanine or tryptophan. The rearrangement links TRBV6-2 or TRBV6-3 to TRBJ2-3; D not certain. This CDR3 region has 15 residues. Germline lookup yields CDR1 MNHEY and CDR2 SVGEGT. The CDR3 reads CASSSRSESTDTQYL. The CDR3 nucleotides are TGTGCCAGCAGTTCCCGCAGCGAGAGCACAGATACACAGTATTTG.

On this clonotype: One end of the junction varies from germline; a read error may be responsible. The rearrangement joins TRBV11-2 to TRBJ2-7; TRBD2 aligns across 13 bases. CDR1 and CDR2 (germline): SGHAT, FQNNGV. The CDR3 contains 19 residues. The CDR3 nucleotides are TGTGCCAGCAGCTTAATTACTAGCGGGAGGGCCGACCCTCCCTACGGGCAGAGCTTC. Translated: CASSLITSGRADPPYGQSF.

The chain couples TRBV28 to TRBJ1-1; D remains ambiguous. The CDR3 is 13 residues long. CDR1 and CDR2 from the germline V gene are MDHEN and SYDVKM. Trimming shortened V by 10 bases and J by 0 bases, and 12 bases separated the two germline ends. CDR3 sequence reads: CATLPLLNTEAFF. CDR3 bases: TGTGCCACCCTTCCCCTCCTGAACACTGAAGCTTTCTTT.

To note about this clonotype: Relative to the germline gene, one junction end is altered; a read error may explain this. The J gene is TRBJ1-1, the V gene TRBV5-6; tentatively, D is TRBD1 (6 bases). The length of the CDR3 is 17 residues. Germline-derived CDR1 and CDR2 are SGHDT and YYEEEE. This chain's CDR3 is CANSYSGSDRRKTEAFF. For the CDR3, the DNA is TGTGCCAACAGCTATTCTGGGAGTGACAGGCGAAAAACTGAAGCTTTCTTT.

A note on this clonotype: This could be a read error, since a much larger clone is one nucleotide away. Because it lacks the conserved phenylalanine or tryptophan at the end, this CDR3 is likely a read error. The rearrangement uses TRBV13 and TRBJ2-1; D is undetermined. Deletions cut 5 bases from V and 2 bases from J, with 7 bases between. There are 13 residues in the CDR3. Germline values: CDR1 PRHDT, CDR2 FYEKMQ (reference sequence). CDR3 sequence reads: CASSLGPYNEQFL. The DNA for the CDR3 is TGTGCCAGCAGCCTCGGACCCTACAATGAGCAGTTCCTC.

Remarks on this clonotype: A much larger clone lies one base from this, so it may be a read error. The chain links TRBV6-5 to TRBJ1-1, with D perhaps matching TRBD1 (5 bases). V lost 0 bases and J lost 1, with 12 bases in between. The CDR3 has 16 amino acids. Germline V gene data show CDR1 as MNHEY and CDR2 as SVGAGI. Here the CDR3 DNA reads TGTGCCAGCAGTTACTCTACCTGGGACGGGAACACTGAAGCTTTCTTT. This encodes CASSYSTWDGNTEAFF.